This TCR beta chain was identified in a study of blood T cell repertoires in COVID-19 (dated by TCRdb to about 2020). As for the study more broadly: Samples covering the acute and convalescent phases of COVID-19 were provided by collaborators in the United States, Italy and Spain. The material from the prospective study consisted of cDNA or gDNA derived from T cells, B-cell-depleted T cells, or PBMCs. Subjects who had been exposed to COVID-19, were actively infected with it, or had recovered from it provided the deeply sampled blood TCRbeta repertoires that made up the dataset. The repertoires were released in a freely available public database meant as a resource for research on the immune response to SARS-CoV-2. The samples were drawn from two sources: the first 160 participants of the ongoing ImmuneRACE study, and 1,200 or so subjects contributed by 6 global collaborators. Nearly every sample came with metadata listing a de-identified subject ID, COVID-19 status, age in years and sex. Where available, HLA class I and class II types were taken from metadata supplied by the sample provider and were not determined by assay-based typing.

In the prospective study, participants were roughly 18 to 90 years old, resided in 20 to 30 geographic areas of the United States, and were enrolled through a virtual design. To assign participants to cohorts, the prospective study relied on clinical history that participants themselves reported in a screening survey and a study questionnaire. Recovered participants in ImmuneRACE Cohort 3 were defined as having two consecutive negative NP/OP PCR tests, clearance from a healthcare professional, or resolution of symptoms. In the prospective study, whole blood, serum and a nasopharyngeal or oropharyngeal swab were collected from each participant by mobile phlebotomists. Additional blood draws and questionnaires over an approximately two-month period could optionally be provided by prospective study participants. Blood samples from the prospective study were shipped frozen or at room temperature prior to DNA extraction.

V and J are trimmed by 2 bases and 5 bases, and the gene matches miss 2 bases of the junction. From its cysteine to its phenylalanine, the CDR3 spans 15 amino acids. Just CDR3 DNA is preserved here, 45 bases in frame from base 1. The germline V gene encodes CDR1 SGHVS and CDR2 FQNEAQ. The immunoSEQ Assay, a bias-controlled multiplex PCR, was used to amplify TCRbeta CDR3 regions from genomic DNA. The authors' pipeline ran thus. Nucleated cell counts per sample were estimated from amplification of reference gene primers within the assay. To quantify the absolute abundance of each unique TCRbeta CDR3 rearrangement, sequence reads were collapsed and filtered. For each sample, productive Simpson clonality was calculated as the square root of Simpson's diversity index over productive rearrangements. Entries here come from immuneACCESS through TCRdb and include only in-frame sequences with V and J called. Some clones fail to appear in such tables; in the studies checked, an unresolved V gene covers under half of the shortfall, and the cause of the remainder is unknown. Clone size and the V and J calls come from that table; the DNA yielded D and trimming. The sample table contains more than 200,000 clones; only one count was recorded for about nine tenths of them. Less than 2.5% of the sample is in the top ten clones.

General study outcomes and caveats: Clinical and demographic metadata were provided uncurated, with the amount varying by source and participant.

Concerning this clone: Its antigen specificity is not known. No base qualities exist here, and no much larger clone lies one base off it.

The receptor chain draws on TRBV7-8 and TRBJ2-5; 13 central nucleotides agree with TRBD2. The material sequenced was PBMCs or T cells enriched from blood (not recorded which). The origin of this receptor is a woman between 18 and 30 years old who had recovered from COVID-19. The base sequence is TGTGCCAGCAGCTTATCGACTAGCGGGAGGGAGACCCAGTACTTC. The resulting protein is CASSLSTSGRETQYF.